Below are 10 T cell receptor beta chains sequenced from a single sample in a study of blood T cell repertoires in COVID-19. The repertoire was sequenced with immunoSEQ multiplex PCR; TCRdb's copy has only in-frame clones and lacks some. Here the sample spans 75,000 to 95,000 clones, around 80% being singletons. Material: peripheral blood. The receptors here all came from a woman aged 35 to 49 with active or convalescent COVID-19.

V usage is TRBV5-5 and J usage is TRBJ1-2; possibly TRBD1 for D (6 bases). In germline, CDR1 is SGHKS, CDR2 YYEKEE (reference sequence). V lost 8 bases and J lost 2, with 13 bases in between. The CDR3 sequence is 13 residues long. CDR3 sequence reads: CASETGDNYGYTF. The DNA of the CDR3 is TGTGCCAGTGAGACAGGTGACAACTATGGCTACACCTTC.

The J gene is TRBJ1-2, the V gene TRBV5-1, with 7 positions matching TRBD1. CDR3 size: 15 residues. CDR1 and CDR2 from the germline V gene are SGHRS and YFSETQ. V lost 4 bases and J lost 1; bases outside the gene matches: 7. The chain's CDR3 is CASSPGTVNNYGYTF. The CDR3 nucleotides are TGCGCCAGCAGCCCGGGGACAGTCAATAACTATGGCTACACCTTC.

This chain joins TRBV7-2 and TRBJ2-6; perhaps TRBD1 as D (6 bases). CDR3 length: 19 amino acids. The V gene's germline CDR1 is SGHTA and CDR2 FQGNSA. The V end lost 1 base, the J end lost 0 bases, and 16 bases lay between the germline ends. For the CDR3, the DNA is TGTGCCAGCAGCTTAGTTTCTGGGACACCCCTCTCTGGGGCCAACGTCCTGACTTTC. It codes for CASSLVSGTPLSGANVLTF.

The V call is TRBV7-9, the J call TRBJ1-1; weak D call: TRBD1 (5 bases). The CDR3 is 13 amino acids. The V end was cut by 2 bases, the J end by 8 bases, with 12 bases between. Per germline, CDR1 SEHNR and CDR2 FQNEAQ (reference sequence). As DNA, the CDR3 is TGTGCCAGCAGCTTAATCGGCGGACAAGAAGCTTTCTTT. Amino acid sequence: CASSLIGGQEAFF.

The rearrangement uses TRBV7-9 and TRBJ2-3; TRBD1 agrees at 12 bases. The junction had 14 bases not matched to a gene; V was cut back by 8 bases and J by 2 bases. The germline CDR1 and CDR2 sequences are SEHNR and FQNEAQ (reference sequence). The CDR3 is 18 amino acids. CDR3: CASVPGQGARFPTDTQYF. The CDR3 region has the DNA TGTGCCAGCGTCCCGGGACAGGGGGCAAGGTTTCCCACAGATACGCAGTATTTT.

The chain uses TRBV6-4 and TRBJ2-2; 16 bases map to TRBD2. Looked up from germline, CDR1 is MRHNA and CDR2 is SNTAGT. The CDR3 totals 18 residues. J was trimmed by 5 bases and V by 7 bases; bases with no gene match: 10. CDR3: CASIKGTSGRDRTGELFF. CDR3 DNA sequence: TGTGCCAGCATCAAAGGGACTAGCGGGAGGGATAGGACCGGGGAGCTGTTTTTT.

J is TRBJ2-7 and V is TRBV4-1; no firm D call. The V gene lost 0 bases and the J gene lost 0 bases, with 6 bases spanning the gap. CDR3 length equals 14 residues. Germline CDR1 MGHRA, CDR2 YSYEKL. The CDR3: CASSQEETSYEQYF. The CDR3 DNA sequence: TGCGCCAGCAGCCAAGAGGAGACCTCCTACGAGCAGTACTTC.

The chain recombines TRBV12-3 or TRBV12-4 with TRBJ2-5; D gene uncertain. The ends were cut back, 3 bases at V and 4 bases at J, with 6 bases in the middle. The CDR3 extends over 12 amino acids. This chain's CDR3 is CASSFSGETQYF. CDR3 nucleotides: TGTGCCAGCAGTTTTTCCGGAGAGACCCAGTACTTC.

The chain is built from TRBV9 and TRBJ2-7; TRBD2 matches 10 bases. The germline V gene encodes CDR1 SGDLS and CDR2 YYNGEE. V dropped 0 bases and J dropped 3; count of bases not matched to a gene: 3. The CDR3 length is 15 residues. CDR3 residues: CASSVAASGGYEQYF. CDR3 DNA: TGTGCCAGCAGCGTAGCGGCTAGCGGGGGCTACGAGCAGTACTTC. The complete variable domain, with remaining parts taken from reference TRBV9 and TRBJ2-7, reads DSGVTQTPKHLITATGQRVTLRCSPRSGDLSVYWYQQSLDQGLQFLIQYYNGEERAKGNILERFSAQQFPDLHSELNLSSLELGDSALYFCASSVAASGGYEQYFGPGTRLTVT.

The chain links TRBV19 to TRBJ2-1; TRBD2 matches at 7 bases. Germline assignment: CDR1 LNHDA and CDR2 SQIVND (reference sequence). This CDR3 is 13 amino acids long. Unmatched junction bases numbered 4, after V lost 3 bases and J lost 8 bases. The CDR3: CASSIGRAYEQFF. DNA of the CDR3: TGTGCCAGTAGTATTGGGAGGGCCTATGAGCAGTTCTTC.